Shown below are 28 T cell receptor beta chains from a single sample sequenced in a study of blood T cells in healthy people across ages. A second PCR, run for about 7 to 11 cycles, used a sample-barcoded 5' primer plus a J-beta primer mix. TCRdb re-derived calls from the 5' RACE reads in MiXCR, one entry per CDR3 protein. This sample has around 1,000,000 distinct CDR3 sequences, with less than 25% found just once. This sample was shared with a second study, whose subject was T cells of mothers and their children.

Material for sequencing was blood. The receptor source for this set is a girl aged 2-10 years in good health.

V is TRBV7-3 and J is TRBJ2-1; D is uncertain. V was shortened by 4 bases and J by 0 bases, with 10 bases between the two germline ends. The CDR3 covers 15 residues. Per germline, CDR1 SGHTA and CDR2 FQGTGA. CDR3 residues: CASSSLKSSYNEQFF. The DNA for the CDR3 is TGTGCCAGCAGCTCCCTTAAGAGCTCCTACAATGAGCAGTTCTTC.

This clonotype was found a few times. The chain couples TRBV14 to TRBJ1-2, with 8 bases fitting TRBD1. Germline lookup yields CDR1 SGHDN and CDR2 FVKESK. The CDR3 runs to 15 residues. V was clipped by 3 bases and J by 6 bases; unmatched bases: 9. In DNA form, the CDR3 reads TGTGCCAGCAGCCAGCAGACAGGGGACTACGATGGCTACACCTTC. This encodes CASSQQTGDYDGYTF.

The chain combines TRBV6-5 with TRBJ2-3; possibly TRBD2 for D (6 bases). Germline V gives CDR1 MNHEY, CDR2 SVGAGI. Trimming shortened V by 1 base and J by 1 base, and 12 bases separated the two germline ends. CDR3 length: 16 residues. The CDR3 loop reads CASSYLFGTGTDTQYF. DNA for the CDR3: TGTGCCAGCAGTTACTTATTCGGGACTGGCACAGATACGCAGTATTTT.

The genes are TRBV7-6 and TRBJ2-1, with TRBD1 identical over 9 bases. The CDR3 has 14 residues. V was pared by 4 bases and J by 12 bases, with 10 bases of the junction left unmatched. Germline V CDR1 and CDR2: SGHVS, FNYEAQ. This CDR3 reads CASSSGQGFSAQFF. DNA of the CDR3: TGTGCCAGCAGCTCGGGACAGGGTTTTTCGGCGCAGTTCTTC.

This clonotype has only a few counts. One end of the junction does not line up with germline, which may come from a read error. The chain joins TRBV5-1 to TRBJ2-3; TRBD2 matches 15 bases. This CDR3 region has 15 residues. Germline lookup yields CDR1 SGHRS and CDR2 YFSETQ. The CDR3 protein is CASSPGTSGGNTQCF. The CDR3 DNA reads TGCGCCAGCAGCCCAGGGACTAGCGGGGGGAATACGCAGTGTTTT.

The V gene is TRBV3-1, the J gene TRBJ1-1, with 8 bases aligning to TRBD1. With 4 bases clipped from V and 6 bases from J, the junction kept 4 bases outside the gene matches. Looked up from germline, CDR1 is LGHDT and CDR2 is YNNKEL (reference sequence). The CDR3 has 13 residues. CDR3 nucleotide sequence: TGTGCCAGCAGCCCGACAGGGGTTCCTGAAGCTTTCTTT. Its protein is CASSPTGVPEAFF.

V gene TRBV7-9 combines with J gene TRBJ1-3; a weak D match, TRBD1 (6 bases). Deletions cut 5 bases from V and 6 bases from J, with 11 bases between. Germline loops: CDR1 SEHNR, CDR2 FQNEAQ (reference sequence). The CDR3 totals 13 residues. CDR3 DNA: TGTGCCAGCAGCCACGGACAGTTAAACACCATATATTTT. It encodes CASSHGQLNTIYF.

The rearrangement uses TRBV4-3 and TRBJ2-6; no reliable D call. CDR3 size: 16 residues. Germline CDR1 reads LGHNA; CDR2 reads YSLEER. Trimming removed 0 bases at V and 0 bases at J, with 6 bases between. CDR3 sequence: CASSQDRFSGANVLTF. DNA of the CDR3: TGCGCCAGCAGCCAAGATCGCTTCTCTGGGGCCAACGTCCTGACTTTC.

The chain is built from TRBV4-1 and TRBJ1-4, with unresolved D. Germline CDR1 reads MGHRA; CDR2 reads YSYEKL. V dropped 3 bases and J dropped 4 bases, with 9 bases sitting between them. The CDR3 is 14 amino acids. CDR3 in DNA: TGCGCCAGCAGCCAGGGTCCGATTAATGAAAAACTGTTTTTT. Amino acids: CASSQGPINEKLFF.

The chain has TRBV4-3 and TRBJ2-7; TRBD1 might be the D (6 bases). The CDR3 has 13 residues. Trimming left V 5 bases short and J 0 bases short, with 8 bases between. Germline loops: CDR1 LGHNA, CDR2 YSLEER. The CDR3 loop reads CASSDRPSYEQYF. CDR3 coding DNA: TGCGCCAGCAGCGACAGGCCCTCCTACGAGCAGTACTTC.

This clonotype was seen ten or more times. The chain links TRBV4-3 to TRBJ2-5; TRBD2 aligns across 13 bases. This CDR3 has 15 amino acids. Trimming took 1 base from V and 4 from J; bases not matched to a gene: 0. Germline loops: CDR1 LGHNA, CDR2 YSLEER. Here the CDR3 reads CASSQGLAGGETQYF. CDR3 nucleotides: TGCGCCAGCAGCCAAGGACTAGCGGGGGGAGAGACCCAGTACTTC.

With regard to this clonotype: An end of the junction differs from the germline gene, which may be a read error. The chain recombines TRBV9 with TRBJ2-5, with TRBD2 as a possible D gene (6 bases). This CDR3 has 17 residues. Germline assignment: CDR1 SGDLS and CDR2 YYNGEE. The CDR3 is CASSVGRGPKGAPNRFF. The DNA of the CDR3 is TGTGCCAGCAGCGTAGGGAGGGGTCCCAAAGGCGCCCCTAATCGGTTCTTC.

This clonotype was seen a few times. The chain combines TRBV6-1 with TRBJ2-3; 8 bases fit TRBD2. This CDR3 is built from 17 residues. Germline V gene sequence: CDR1 MNHNS, CDR2 SASEGT. The V and J ends lost 1 base and 1 base, in that order; junction bases with no gene match: 7. In DNA, the CDR3 is TGTGCCAGCAGTGAAGGGACTAGCAGGGGCGGCACAGATACGCAGTATTTT. Its translation is CASSEGTSRGGTDTQYF.

This clonotype was picked up a small number of times. This chain links TRBV4-3 with TRBJ2-5; TRBD2 matches 8 bases. The junction had 3 bases not matched to a gene; V was cut back by 0 bases and J by 9 bases. This CDR3 is built from 13 residues. Germline CDR1 is LGHNA and CDR2 is YSLEER. The DNA for the CDR3 is TGCGCCAGCAGCCAAGATCGGGGGGGGGCCCAGTACTTC. Encoded protein: CASSQDRGGAQYF.

This clonotype has more than one count but fewer than ten. This chain links TRBV15 with TRBJ2-3; the D is unclear. Germline assignment: CDR1 LNHNV and CDR2 YYDKDF (reference sequence). Trimming took 4 bases from V and 6 from J, leaving 14 bases between them. The length of the CDR3 is 14 residues. CDR3 bases: TGTGCCACCAGCAACCGGGCCGCTACTGATACGCAGTATTTT. It translates to CATSNRAATDTQYF.

The chain is built from TRBV6-2 or TRBV6-3 and TRBJ2-7; tentatively, D is TRBD2 (6 bases). The CDR3 extends over 16 amino acids. Trimming left V 3 bases short and J 0 bases short, with 15 bases between. Germline CDR1 is MNHEY and CDR2 is SVGEGT. The CDR3 DNA is TGTGCCAGCAGTTATTACAGCGGAGGGGTCTCCTACGAGCAGTACTTC. It specifies CASSYYSGGVSYEQYF.

This clonotype occurred a few times. The chain links TRBV7-9 to TRBJ1-1, with D perhaps TRBD1 (5 bases). The CDR3 runs 15 residues. Trimming left V 5 bases short and J 4 bases short, with 17 bases between. The germline V gene encodes CDR1 SEHNR and CDR2 FQNEAQ (reference sequence). The CDR3 DNA reads TGTGCCAGCAGCCCCCCGCAGGGTCGGATCACTGAAGCTTTCTTT. Protein product: CASSPPQGRITEAFF.

This chain joins TRBV7-3 and TRBJ2-1; D is unclear. Germline assignment: CDR1 SGHTA and CDR2 FQGTGA. V lost 1 base to trimming and J lost 8 bases, with 6 bases between them. The CDR3 spans 12 residues. The CDR3 loop is CASSLMGHEQFF. The CDR3 DNA follows: TGTGCCAGCAGCTTAATGGGCCATGAGCAGTTCTTC.

This clonotype occurred a few times. The DNA of the CDR3 is TGTGCCACCACGCGACGCCCCGAAGCTGAAGCTTTCTTT. Residues: CATTRRPEAEAFF. The chain combines TRBV15 with TRBJ1-1; D gene unclear. The CDR3 has 13 amino acids. The V gene lost 7 bases and the J gene lost 6 bases, with 15 bases spanning the gap. Germline values: CDR1 LNHNV, CDR2 YYDKDF (reference sequence). The full variable domain, its missing parts supplied by reference TRBV15 and TRBJ1-1, is DAMVIQNPRYQVTQFGKPVTLSCSQTLNHNVMYWYQQKSSQAPKLLFHYYDKDFNNEADTPDNFQSRRPNTSFCFLDIRSPGLGDTAMYLCATTRRPEAEAFFGQGTRLTVV.

The chain employs TRBV6-1 and TRBJ1-4, with a tentative D call TRBD1 (6 bases). The CDR3 sequence is 14 residues long. The V end was cut by 5 bases, the J end by 4 bases, with 11 bases between. Germline V gene data show CDR1 as MNHNS and CDR2 as SASEGT. CDR3 in amino acids: CASSPGQFNEKLFF. The CDR3 region has the DNA TGTGCCAGCAGTCCCGGACAGTTTAATGAAAAACTGTTTTTT.

The gene calls are TRBV29-1 and TRBJ1-3, with a possible D match to TRBD1 (5 bases). The length of the CDR3 is 14 residues. The V end lost 6 bases, the J end lost 1 base, and 13 bases lay between the germline ends. Germline CDR1 is SQVTM and CDR2 is ANQGSEA. CDR3 sequence reads: CSVEGRLSGNTIYF. The CDR3 nucleotides read TGCAGCGTGGAGGGGCGACTTTCTGGAAACACCATATATTTT.

V usage is TRBV6-6 and J usage is TRBJ2-1, with D uncertain. The germline V gene encodes CDR1 MNHNY and CDR2 SVGAGI (reference sequence). There are 15 residues in the CDR3. Trimming stripped 7 bases from V and 10 bases from J, with 23 bases between. In DNA form, the CDR3 reads TGTGCCAGCACCTCATCTCCCCTACTGTTCGGCGAGCAGTTCTTC. Protein: CASTSSPLLFGEQFF.

The table lists this clonotype with a few counts. V and J are TRBV5-1 and TRBJ2-1; D call uncertain. The CDR3 contains 14 residues. The germline CDR1 and CDR2 sequences are SGHRS and YFSETQ. The V end lost 1 base, the J end lost 4 bases, and 9 bases lay between the germline ends. DNA for the CDR3: TGCGCCAGCAGCTTGAACCGCGAGTACAATGAGCAGTTCTTC. Protein: CASSLNREYNEQFF.

CDR3 in amino acids: CASTGGDFARPQHF. The CDR3 DNA sequence: TGTGCCAGCACAGGGGGTGATTTTGCTCGGCCCCAGCATTTT. The genes are TRBV6-2 or TRBV6-3 and TRBJ1-5; 7 bases are a match to TRBD1. The CDR3 has 14 amino acids. Germline trimming cut 7 bases from V and 9 bases from J; bases unmatched to any gene: 12. The germline CDR1 and CDR2 sequences are MNHEY and SVGEGT.

The V gene is TRBV29-1, the J gene TRBJ2-5, with D perhaps matching TRBD1 (6 bases). The DNA end is more similar to TRBJ2-7, so the J call may be wrong. This CDR3 has 13 amino acids. Germline CDR1 reads SQVTM; CDR2 reads ANQGSEA. CDR3 in amino acids: CSVEPKQGYEQYF. For the CDR3, the DNA is TGCAGCGTTGAGCCGAAACAGGGATACGAGCAGTACTTC.

In this sample, this clonotype turned up once. The rearrangement joins TRBV6-5 to TRBJ2-5; 10 positions agree with TRBD1. Judging by the DNA end, TRBJ2-7 fits better; the J call may be wrong. The germline V gene has CDR1 MNHEY and CDR2 SVGAGI. This CDR3 has 15 amino acids. Here the CDR3 DNA reads TGTGCCAGCACCGTACAGGGACAGGGGATCCACGAGCAGTACTTC. Its protein product is CASTVQGQGIHEQYF.

This clonotype was seen only a few times. This chain uses TRBV6-1 with TRBJ1-5; perhaps TRBD1 as D (6 bases). CDR1 is MNHNS and CDR2 is SASEGT in the germline V gene. This CDR3 has 17 residues. Trimming took off 6 bases at V and 5 bases at J, with 23 bases between the two ends. CDR3 sequence reads: CASSGNKQQGKHQPQHF. CDR3 DNA: TGTGCCAGCAGCGGGAACAAACAACAGGGAAAACATCAGCCCCAGCATTTT.

Many counts were recorded for this clonotype. V gene TRBV7-3 combines with J gene TRBJ2-1, with D possibly being TRBD1 or TRBD2 (5 bases each). V was shortened by 2 bases and J by 0 bases, with 5 bases between the two germline ends. There are 14 residues in the CDR3. Germline V gene data show CDR1 as SGHTA and CDR2 as FQGTGA. The CDR3 sequence is CASSLGGSYNEQFF. As DNA, the CDR3 is TGTGCCAGCAGCTTAGGGGGCTCCTACAATGAGCAGTTCTTC.